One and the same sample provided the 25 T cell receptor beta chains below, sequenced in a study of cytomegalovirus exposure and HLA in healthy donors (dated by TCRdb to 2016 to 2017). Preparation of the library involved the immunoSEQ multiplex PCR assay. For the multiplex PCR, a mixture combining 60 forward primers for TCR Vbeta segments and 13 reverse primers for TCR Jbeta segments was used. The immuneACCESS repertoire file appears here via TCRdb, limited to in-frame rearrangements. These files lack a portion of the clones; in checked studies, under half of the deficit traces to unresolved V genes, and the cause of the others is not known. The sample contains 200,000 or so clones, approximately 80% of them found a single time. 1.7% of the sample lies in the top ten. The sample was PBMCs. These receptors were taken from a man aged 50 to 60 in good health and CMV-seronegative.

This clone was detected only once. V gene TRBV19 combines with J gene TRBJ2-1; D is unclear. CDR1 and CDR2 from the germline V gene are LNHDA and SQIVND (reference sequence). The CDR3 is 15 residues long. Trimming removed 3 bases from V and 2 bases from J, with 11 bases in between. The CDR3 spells CASSISASPYNEQFF. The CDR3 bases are TGTGCCAGTAGTATCTCAGCGAGTCCCTACAATGAGCAGTTCTTC.

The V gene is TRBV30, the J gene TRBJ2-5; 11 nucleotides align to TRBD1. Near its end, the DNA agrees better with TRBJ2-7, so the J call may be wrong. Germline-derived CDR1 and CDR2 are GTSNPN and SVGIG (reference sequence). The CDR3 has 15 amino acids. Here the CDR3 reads CAWSPGTGGFNEQYF. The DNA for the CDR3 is TGTGCCTGGAGTCCTGGGACAGGGGGGTTCAACGAGCAGTACTTC.

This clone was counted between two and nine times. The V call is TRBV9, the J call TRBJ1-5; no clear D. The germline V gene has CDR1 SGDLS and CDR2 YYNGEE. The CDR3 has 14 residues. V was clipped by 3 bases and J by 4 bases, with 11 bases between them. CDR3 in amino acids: CASSGPTGNQPQHF. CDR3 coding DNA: TGTGCCAGCAGCGGACCGACGGGGAATCAGCCCCAGCATTTT.

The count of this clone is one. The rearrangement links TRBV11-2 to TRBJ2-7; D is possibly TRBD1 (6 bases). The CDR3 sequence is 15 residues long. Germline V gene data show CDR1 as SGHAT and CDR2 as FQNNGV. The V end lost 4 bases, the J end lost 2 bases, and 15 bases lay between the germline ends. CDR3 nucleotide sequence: TGTGCCAGCAGCTACTCCAGGGGAGAAACCTACGAGCAGTACTTC. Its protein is CASSYSRGETYEQYF. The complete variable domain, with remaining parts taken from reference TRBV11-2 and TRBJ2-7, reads EAGVAQSPRYKIIEKRQSVAFWCNPISGHATLYWYQQILGQGPKLLIQFQNNGVVDDSQLPKDRFSAERLKGVDSTLKIQPAKLEDSAVYLCASSYSRGETYEQYFGPGTRLTVT.

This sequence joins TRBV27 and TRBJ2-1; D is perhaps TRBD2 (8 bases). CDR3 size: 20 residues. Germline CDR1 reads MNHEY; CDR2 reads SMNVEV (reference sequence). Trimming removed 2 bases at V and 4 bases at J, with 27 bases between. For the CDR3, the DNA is TGTGCCAGCAGTTTAGTAAGGGGGCGTTGGAGCGGGGGTTTTTACAATGAGCAGTTCTTC. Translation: CASSLVRGRWSGGFYNEQFF.

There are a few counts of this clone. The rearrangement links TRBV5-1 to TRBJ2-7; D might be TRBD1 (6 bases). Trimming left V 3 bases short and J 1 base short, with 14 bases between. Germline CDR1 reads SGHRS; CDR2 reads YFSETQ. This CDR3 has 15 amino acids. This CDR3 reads CASSSNHGQSYEQYF. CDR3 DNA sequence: TGCGCCAGCAGCTCCAACCACGGACAGTCCTACGAGCAGTACTTC.

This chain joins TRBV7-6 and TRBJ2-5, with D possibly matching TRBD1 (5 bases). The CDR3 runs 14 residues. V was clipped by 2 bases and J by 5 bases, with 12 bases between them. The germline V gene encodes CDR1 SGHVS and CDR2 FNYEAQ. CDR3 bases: TGTGCCAGCAGCTTAAGGGGCTATAGTGAGACCCAGTACTTC. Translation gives CASSLRGYSETQYF.

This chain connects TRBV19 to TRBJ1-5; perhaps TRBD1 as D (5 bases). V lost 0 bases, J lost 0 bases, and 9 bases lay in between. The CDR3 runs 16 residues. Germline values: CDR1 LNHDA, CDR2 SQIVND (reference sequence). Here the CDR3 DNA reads TGTGCCAGTAGTATAGACGGGGACTATAGCAATCAGCCCCAGCATTTT. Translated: CASSIDGDYSNQPQHF.

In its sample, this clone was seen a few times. CDR3 sequence reads: CASRGTSTRGQFF. The CDR3 DNA is TGTGCCAGCAGAGGGACTAGCACCCGCGGGCAGTTCTTC. The chain joins TRBV25-1 to TRBJ2-1; 9 positions agree with TRBD2. This CDR3 has 13 amino acids. The germline V gene has CDR1 MGHDK and CDR2 SYGVNS. Trimming took 6 bases from V and 12 from J; bases not matched to a gene: 9.

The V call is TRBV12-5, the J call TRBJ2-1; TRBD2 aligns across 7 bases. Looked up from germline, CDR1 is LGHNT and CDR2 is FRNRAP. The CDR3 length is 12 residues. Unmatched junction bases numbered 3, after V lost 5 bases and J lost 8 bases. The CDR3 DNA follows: TGTGCTAGTGGTCTAACTAGCGATGAGCAGTTCTTC. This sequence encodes CASGLTSDEQFF.

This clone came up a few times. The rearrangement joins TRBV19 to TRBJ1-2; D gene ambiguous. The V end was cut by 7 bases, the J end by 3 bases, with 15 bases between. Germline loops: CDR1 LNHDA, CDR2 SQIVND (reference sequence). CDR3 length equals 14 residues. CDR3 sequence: CASTARATDYGYTF. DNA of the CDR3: TGTGCCAGTACCGCGAGGGCGACGGACTATGGCTACACCTTC.

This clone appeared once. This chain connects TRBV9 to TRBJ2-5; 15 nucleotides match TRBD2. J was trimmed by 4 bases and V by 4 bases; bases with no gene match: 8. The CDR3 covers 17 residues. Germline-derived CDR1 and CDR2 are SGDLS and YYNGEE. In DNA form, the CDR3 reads TGTGCCAGCAGCCTCGGACTAGCGGGAGGGCCGGGAGAGACCCAGTACTTC. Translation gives CASSLGLAGGPGETQYF.

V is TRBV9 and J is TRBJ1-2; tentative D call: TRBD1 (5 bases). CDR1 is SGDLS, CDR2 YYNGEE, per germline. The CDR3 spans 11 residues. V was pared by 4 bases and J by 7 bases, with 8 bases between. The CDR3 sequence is CASSSRGGYTF. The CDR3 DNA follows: TGTGCCAGCAGCTCAAGGGGTGGCTACACCTTC.

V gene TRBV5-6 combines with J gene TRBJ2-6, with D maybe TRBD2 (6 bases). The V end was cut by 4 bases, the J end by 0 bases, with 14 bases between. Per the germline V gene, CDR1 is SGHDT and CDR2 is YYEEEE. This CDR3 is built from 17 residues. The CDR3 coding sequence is TGTGCCAGCAGCCCCGGACGGGGGAGCTCTGGGGCCAACGTCCTGACTTTC. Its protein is CASSPGRGSSGANVLTF.

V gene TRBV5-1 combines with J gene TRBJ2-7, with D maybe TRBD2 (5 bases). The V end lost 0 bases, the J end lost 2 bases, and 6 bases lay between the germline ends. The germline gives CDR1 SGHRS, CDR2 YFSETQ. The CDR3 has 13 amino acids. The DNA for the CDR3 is TGCGCCAGCAGCTTGGCGGGGACCTACGAGCAGTACTTC. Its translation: CASSLAGTYEQYF. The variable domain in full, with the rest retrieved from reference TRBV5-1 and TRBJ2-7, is KAGVTQTPRYLIKTRGQQVTLSCSPISGHRSVSWYQQTPGQGLQFLFEYFSETQRNKGNFPGRFSGRQFSNSRSEMNVSTLELGDSALYLCASSLAGTYEQYFGPGTRLTVT.

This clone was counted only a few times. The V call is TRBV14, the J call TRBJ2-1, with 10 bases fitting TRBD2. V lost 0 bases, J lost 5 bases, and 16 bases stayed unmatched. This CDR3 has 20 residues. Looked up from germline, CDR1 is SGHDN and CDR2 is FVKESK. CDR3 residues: CASSQDAPILAGYRHNEQFF. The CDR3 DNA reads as TGTGCCAGCAGCCAAGACGCGCCAATACTAGCGGGATACAGACACAATGAGCAGTTCTTC.

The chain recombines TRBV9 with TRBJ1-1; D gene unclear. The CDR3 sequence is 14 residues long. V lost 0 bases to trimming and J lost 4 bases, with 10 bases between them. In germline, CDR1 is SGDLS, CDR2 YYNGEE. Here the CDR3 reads CASSVGLEGTEAFF. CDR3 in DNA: TGTGCCAGCAGCGTAGGATTGGAGGGCACTGAAGCTTTCTTT.

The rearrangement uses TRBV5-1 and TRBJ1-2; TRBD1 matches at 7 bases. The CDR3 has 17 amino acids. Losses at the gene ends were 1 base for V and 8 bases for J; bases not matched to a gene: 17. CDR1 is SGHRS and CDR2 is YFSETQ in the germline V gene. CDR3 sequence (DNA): TGCGCCAGCAGCTTGCCTCAGGGCAGGGGGATTGCACGGGGCTACACCTTC. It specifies CASSLPQGRGIARGYTF.

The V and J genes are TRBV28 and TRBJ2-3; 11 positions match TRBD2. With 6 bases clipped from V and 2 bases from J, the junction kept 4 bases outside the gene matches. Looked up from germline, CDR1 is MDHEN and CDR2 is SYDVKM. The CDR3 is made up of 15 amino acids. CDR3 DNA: TGTGCCAGCAGGGTGACTAGCGGGAACACAGATACGCAGTATTTT. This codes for CASRVTSGNTDTQYF.

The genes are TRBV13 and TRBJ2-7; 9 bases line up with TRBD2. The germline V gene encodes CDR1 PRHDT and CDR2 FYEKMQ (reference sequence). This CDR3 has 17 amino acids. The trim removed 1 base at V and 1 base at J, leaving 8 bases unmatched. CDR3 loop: CASSLANLAGRSYEQYF. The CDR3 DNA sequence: TGTGCCAGCAGCTTAGCTAATCTAGCGGGAAGGTCCTACGAGCAGTACTTC.

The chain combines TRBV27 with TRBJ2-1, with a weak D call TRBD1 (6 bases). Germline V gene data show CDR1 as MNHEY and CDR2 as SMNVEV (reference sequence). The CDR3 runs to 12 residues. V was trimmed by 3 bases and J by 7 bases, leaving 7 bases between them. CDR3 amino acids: CASSFRGNEQFF. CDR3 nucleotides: TGTGCCAGCAGTTTCAGGGGTAATGAGCAGTTCTTC.

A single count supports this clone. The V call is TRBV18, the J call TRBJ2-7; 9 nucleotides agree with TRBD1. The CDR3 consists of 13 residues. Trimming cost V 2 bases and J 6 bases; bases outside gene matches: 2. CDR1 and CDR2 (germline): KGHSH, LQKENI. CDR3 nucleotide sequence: TGTGCCAGCTCACCAGGGACAGGGATCGAGCAGTACTTC. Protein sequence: CASSPGTGIEQYF.

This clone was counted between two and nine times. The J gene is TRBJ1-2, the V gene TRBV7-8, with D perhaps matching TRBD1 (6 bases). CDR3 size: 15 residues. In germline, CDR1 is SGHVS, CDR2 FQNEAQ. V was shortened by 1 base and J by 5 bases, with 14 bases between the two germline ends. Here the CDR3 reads CASSLDRQAQYGYTF. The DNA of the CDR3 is TGTGCCAGCAGCTTAGATAGACAGGCGCAATATGGCTACACCTTC. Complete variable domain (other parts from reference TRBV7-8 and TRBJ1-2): GAGVSQSPRYKVAKRGQDVALRCDPISGHVSLFWYQQALGQGPEFLTYFQNEAQLDKSGLPSDRFFAERPEGSVSTLKIQRTQQEDSAVYLCASSLDRQAQYGYTFGSGTRLTVV.

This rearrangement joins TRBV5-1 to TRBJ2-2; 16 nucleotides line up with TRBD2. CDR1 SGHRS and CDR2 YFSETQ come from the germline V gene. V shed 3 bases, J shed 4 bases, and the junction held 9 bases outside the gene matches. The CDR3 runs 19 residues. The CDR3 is CASSSGLAGGPESTGELFF. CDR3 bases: TGCGCCAGCAGCTCGGGACTAGCGGGAGGGCCGGAAAGCACCGGGGAGCTGTTTTTT.

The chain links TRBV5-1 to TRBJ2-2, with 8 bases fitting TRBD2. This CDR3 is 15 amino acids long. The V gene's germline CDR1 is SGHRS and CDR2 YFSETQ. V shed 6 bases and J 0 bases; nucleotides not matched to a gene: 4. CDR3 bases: TGCGCCAGCAAATCGGGGGGGACGAACACCGGGGAGCTGTTTTTT. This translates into CASKSGGTNTGELFF.